The 30 T cell receptor beta chains listed next were all sequenced from one sample in a study of T-cell reconstitution after alpha-beta-depleted transplantation in children. General observations from the study: There were reportedly several hundred expanded graft clones from which alpha-beta T cells came about two months after transplant.

Unique molecular identifiers were incorporated during preparation of the TCRbeta library. TCRdb fed the PCR reads into MiXCR, producing one record per CDR3 protein. The sample holds approximately 31,000 distinct CDR3 sequences; nearly 6.5% are singletons and the top ten take roughly 27%. Which antigens these TCRs recognize remains unknown. The sample here was peripheral blood, taken 60 days after TCRalphabeta/CD19-depleted stem cell transplant. The receptors were sampled from a child under two years old who had a stem cell transplant for acute myeloid leukemia, so the T cells may come from the graft donor.

There are a few counts of this clonotype. The genes are TRBV7-9 and TRBJ2-7, with 7 bases fitting TRBD2. The CDR3 contains 14 residues. V lost 4 bases and J lost 5; bases outside the gene matches: 8. Germline V CDR1 and CDR2: SEHNR, FQNEAQ (reference sequence). CDR3 loop: CASSSREKGNEQYF. The CDR3, as DNA: TGTGCCAGCAGCTCGCGGGAGAAGGGTAACGAGCAGTACTTC.

This clonotype occurred many times. This rearrangement joins TRBV29-1 to TRBJ2-7; D is possibly TRBD1 or TRBD2 (7 bases each). The length of the CDR3 is 12 residues. CDR1 and CDR2 (germline): SQVTM, ANQGSEA. Trimming took 5 bases from V and 4 from J, leaving 12 bases between them. CDR3 bases: TGCAGCGTTAGGGGGCGGGAGTACGAGCAGTACTTC. Translated, it gives CSVRGREYEQYF.

In this sample, this clonotype turned up many times. This chain connects TRBV28 to TRBJ2-3, with 8 bases aligning to TRBD1. The V gene end was trimmed by 5 bases and the J gene end by 5 bases; junction bases not matched to a gene: 9. The CDR3 extends over 15 amino acids. The germline V gene encodes CDR1 MDHEN and CDR2 SYDVKM. The CDR3 bases are TGTGCCAGCAGTATCCCCAGGGGGCGGGGAGATACGCAGTATTTT. Amino acids: CASSIPRGRGDTQYF.

This clonotype came up many times. V and J are TRBV28 and TRBJ1-4, with no clear D. Germline lookup yields CDR1 MDHEN and CDR2 SYDVKM. The CDR3 spans 13 residues. Deletions cut 6 bases from V and 7 bases from J, with 12 bases between. The DNA of the CDR3 is TGTGCCAGCAGCCTCGTTGCCCCTGAAAAACTGTTTTTT. Encoded protein: CASSLVAPEKLFF.

This clonotype was counted ten times or more. The rearrangement uses TRBV12-3 or TRBV12-4 and TRBJ2-3, with D possibly TRBD2 on 7 matching bases. V was pared by 2 bases and J by 1 base, with 13 bases between. There are 16 residues in the CDR3. In DNA, the CDR3 is TGTGCCAGCAGTTTAAAAGGGGGGGGGCGCACAGATACGCAGTATTTT. It encodes CASSLKGGGRTDTQYF.

Many counts were recorded for this clonotype. The chain couples TRBV6-2 or TRBV6-3 to TRBJ1-1; D is uncertain. Germline V lookup: CDR1 MNHEY, CDR2 SVGEGT. Trimming took off 2 bases at V and 0 bases at J, with 7 bases between the two ends. This CDR3 region has 14 residues. DNA for the CDR3: TGTGCCAGCAGTTACGGACGGATGAACACTGAAGCTTTCTTT. The encoded protein is CASSYGRMNTEAFF.

This clonotype came up many times. This chain uses TRBV7-6 with TRBJ1-5; tentative D call: TRBD1 (5 bases). There are 13 residues in the CDR3. V shed 5 bases and J shed 2 bases, with 7 bases lying between them. From germline, CDR1 is SGHVS and CDR2 FNYEAQ. The CDR3 DNA sequence: TGTGCCAGCAGCCGGGGGGGCAATCAGCCCCAGCATTTT. Protein product: CASSRGGNQPQHF.

The rearrangement uses TRBV6-1 and TRBJ1-2, with 10 bases that match TRBD1. Trimming took 2 bases from V and 3 from J; bases not matched to a gene: 6. The CDR3 consists of 16 residues. Germline V gene lookup returns CDR1 MNHNS and CDR2 SASEGT. CDR3 bases: TGTGCCAGCAGTGAAACCCGACAGGGGGCGGACTATGGCTACACCTTC. Its translation: CASSETRQGADYGYTF.

This clonotype appeared many times. The chain links TRBV7-9 to TRBJ1-6; D is undetermined. Per germline, CDR1 SEHNR and CDR2 FQNEAQ (reference sequence). The CDR3 totals 15 residues. Between the trimmed V and J ends, which lost 8 bases and 4 bases, there was a span of 15 bases. CDR3 sequence: CASFLADGYNSPLHF. The DNA of the CDR3 is TGTGCCAGCTTCTTAGCGGATGGTTATAATTCACCCCTCCACTTT.

The chain couples TRBV30 to TRBJ2-2; D unresolved. V was clipped by 0 bases and J by 7 bases, with 3 bases between them. The germline V gene has CDR1 GTSNPN and CDR2 SVGIG (reference sequence). The CDR3 sequence is 11 residues long. The CDR3 nucleotides are TGTGCCTGGAGTGTACTCGGGGAGCTGTTTTTT. It is translated as CAWSVLGELFF.

This clonotype has ten or more counts. The rearrangement uses TRBV6-1 and TRBJ2-7; 7 positions match TRBD1. Losses at the gene ends were 6 bases for V and 2 bases for J; bases not matched to a gene: 7. This CDR3 spans 14 amino acids. CDR1 is MNHNS, CDR2 SASEGT, per germline. CDR3 region: CASSGTANPYEQYF. Written as DNA, the CDR3 is TGTGCCAGCAGCGGGACAGCCAACCCCTACGAGCAGTACTTC.

This sequence joins TRBV13 and TRBJ1-5, with a tentative D call TRBD1 (5 bases). Germline V gives CDR1 PRHDT, CDR2 FYEKMQ (reference sequence). Trimming pared 5 bases from V and 2 bases from J, leaving 10 bases between. The CDR3 sequence is 14 residues long. The CDR3 bases are TGTGCCAGCAGCCATGGGGGGGGCAATCAGCCCCAGCATTTT. Its protein product is CASSHGGGNQPQHF.

In its sample, this clonotype ranks as medium-sized. A read error may produce the germline difference seen at one junction end. The J gene is TRBJ2-7, the V gene TRBV5-1, with 8 bases that match TRBD1. Germline V gene lookup returns CDR1 SGHRS and CDR2 YFSETQ. This CDR3 region has 12 residues. The CDR3 coding sequence is TGCGCCAGCAGCTTATCGCGGGACAGGCCCCACTTC. Its translation: CASSLSRDRPHF.

This clonotype was detected ten times or more. The chain recombines TRBV11-2 with TRBJ2-2; 10 bases match TRBD2. The CDR3 extends over 16 amino acids. The trim removed 5 bases at V and 6 bases at J, leaving 9 bases unmatched. The germline gives CDR1 SGHAT, CDR2 FQNNGV. The CDR3 region is CASSRSGRTPAGELFF. CDR3 in DNA: TGTGCCAGCAGCCGTAGCGGGAGGACCCCCGCCGGGGAGCTGTTTTTT.

In this sample, this clonotype turned up many times. The V gene is TRBV10-3, the J gene TRBJ2-5, with 9 bases aligning to TRBD1. The CDR3 is made up of 15 amino acids. The V and J ends lost 0 bases and 5 bases, in that order; junction bases with no gene match: 4. The germline V gene encodes CDR1 ENHRY and CDR2 SYGVKD. The CDR3, as DNA: TGTGCCATCAGTGAGTCGACAGGGGGAGGCGAGACCCAGTACTTC. Encoded protein: CAISESTGGGETQYF.

Ten or more counts support this clonotype. The chain links TRBV29-1 to TRBJ2-2; 8 bases align to TRBD1. CDR3 length: 13 amino acids. The ends lost 4 bases at V and 7 bases at J; junction bases unmatched: 5. Germline lookup yields CDR1 SQVTM and CDR2 ANQGSEA. CDR3 protein: CSVAGQGVGELFF. The DNA for the CDR3 is TGCAGCGTTGCCGGACAGGGTGTCGGGGAGCTGTTTTTT.

Many counts were recorded for this clonotype. The V gene is TRBV7-2, the J gene TRBJ2-3; tentatively, D is TRBD1 (5 bases). This CDR3 is 13 amino acids long. Germline CDR1 is SGHTA and CDR2 is FQGNSA. V was trimmed by 2 bases and J by 6 bases, leaving 9 bases between them. CDR3 bases: TGTGCCAGCAGCTTAAGGGGTGGGGATACGCAGTATTTT. Translation gives CASSLRGGDTQYF. Full variable domain (missing parts from reference TRBV7-2 and TRBJ2-3): GAGVSQSPSNKVTEKGKDVELRCDPISGHTALYWYRQSLGQGLEFLIYFQGNSAPDKSGLPSDRFSAERTGGSVSTLTIQRTQQEDSAVYLCASSLRGGDTQYFGPGTRLTVL.

The sample holds many counts of this clonotype. The rearrangement links TRBV7-7 to TRBJ2-1, with TRBD2 matching over 11 bases. This CDR3 has 16 amino acids. Germline-derived CDR1 and CDR2 are SSHAT and FNYEAQ (reference sequence). Losses at the gene ends were 5 bases for V and 3 bases for J; bases not matched to a gene: 6. CDR3 DNA: TGTGCCAGCAGCCCTCGACTAGCGGGGAGCTACAATGAGCAGTTCTTC. Encoded protein: CASSPRLAGSYNEQFF.

This clonotype was found many times. An end of the junction differs from the germline gene, which may be a read error. The chain uses TRBV29-1 and TRBJ2-1; no clear D gene. The germline V gene encodes CDR1 SQVTM and CDR2 ANQGSEA. This CDR3 has 13 residues. This chain's CDR3 is CSVQETSYNEQFF. The CDR3 DNA sequence: TGCAGCGTTCAAGAGACCTCCTACAATGAGCAGTTCTTC.

This clonotype showed up many times. This sequence joins TRBV5-6 and TRBJ2-5; the D gene is possibly TRBD2 (6 bases). V was shortened by 2 bases and J by 2 bases, with 13 bases between the two germline ends. Germline CDR1 reads SGHDT; CDR2 reads YYEEEE. CDR3 length: 15 residues. The CDR3 loop is CASSFRAGRQETQYF. CDR3 nucleotide sequence: TGTGCCAGCAGCTTTCGGGCGGGGCGGCAAGAGACCCAGTACTTC.

This sequence joins TRBV12-5 and TRBJ2-2, with 7 bases lining up with TRBD2. Germline values: CDR1 LGHNT, CDR2 FRNRAP. This CDR3 is 16 amino acids long. Trimming cost V 4 bases and J 6 bases; bases outside gene matches: 11. This CDR3 is CASGSLRAGVPGELFF. CDR3 coding DNA: TGTGCTAGTGGTTCTCTCCGCGCGGGAGTACCCGGGGAGCTGTTTTTT.

This clonotype was seen at least ten times. The junction does not match germline at one end; this may be a read error. In DNA, the CDR3 is TGCAGTGCTGGAGATAATCGGGCCTACGAGCAGTACTTC. It is translated as CSAGDNRAYEQYF. The chain uses TRBV20-1 and TRBJ2-7, with no clear D. The V gene's germline CDR1 is DFQATT and CDR2 SNEGSKA (reference sequence). The CDR3 has 13 residues.

Many counts were recorded for this clonotype. V usage is TRBV5-1 and J usage is TRBJ2-4; D gene ambiguous. The V end lost 2 bases, the J end lost 0 bases, and 6 bases lay between the germline ends. CDR1 and CDR2 from the germline V gene are SGHRS and YFSETQ. The CDR3 runs to 14 residues. The CDR3 reads CASSLGIAKNIQYF. Written as DNA, the CDR3 is TGCGCCAGCAGCTTAGGGATAGCCAAAAACATTCAGTACTTC. The full variable domain, in which reference TRBV5-1 and TRBJ2-4 provide the parts outside the CDR3, is KAGVTQTPRYLIKTRGQQVTLSCSPISGHRSVSWYQQTPGQGLQFLFEYFSETQRNKGNFPGRFSGRQFSNSRSEMNVSTLELGDSALYLCASSLGIAKNIQYFGAGTRLSVL.

The gene calls are TRBV7-6 and TRBJ2-1; 11 nucleotides match TRBD2. This CDR3 spans 14 amino acids. Per the germline V gene, CDR1 is SGHVS and CDR2 is FNYEAQ. V lost 8 bases and J lost 9; bases outside the gene matches: 9. In nucleotides, the CDR3 is TGTGCCAGCGAGGGACTAGCGGAGGGGGGTGAGCAGTTCTTC. Protein product: CASEGLAEGGEQFF.

In its sample, this clonotype was seen many times. In DNA, the CDR3 is TGTGCCAGCACTCCGCCTCCTCTTGGTGAGCAGTTCTTC. Translation: CASTPPPLGEQFF. V usage is TRBV7-9 and J usage is TRBJ2-1; no reliable D call. The germline CDR1 and CDR2 sequences are SEHNR and FQNEAQ (reference sequence). This CDR3 is 13 amino acids long. The V end was cut by 7 bases, the J end by 9 bases, with 16 bases between.

This clonotype was seen repeatedly, ten times or more. V and J are TRBV5-1 and TRBJ2-5; tentatively, D is TRBD2 (6 bases). Trimming took 8 bases from V and 4 from J, leaving 18 bases between them. CDR3 size: 14 residues. Germline loops: CDR1 SGHRS, CDR2 YFSETQ. The CDR3 protein is CASSREAARETQYF. The CDR3 DNA reads as TGCGCCAGTTCAAGGGAGGCGGCCCGAGAGACCCAGTACTTC.

This clonotype showed up just a few times. The gene calls are TRBV29-1 and TRBJ2-1; D possibly corresponds to TRBD2 (6 bases). V lost 6 bases and J lost 9, with 27 bases in between. The germline V gene has CDR1 SQVTM and CDR2 ANQGSEA. The CDR3 has 16 residues. The CDR3 sequence: CSVGAASTLSGGEQFF. CDR3 bases: TGCAGCGTCGGTGCAGCGTCAACCCTATCCGGGGGTGAGCAGTTCTTC.

Many counts were recorded for this clonotype. V and J are TRBV28 and TRBJ2-2, with 8 bases aligning to TRBD2. The CDR3 has 14 amino acids. Germline CDR1 and CDR2: MDHEN and SYDVKM. With 2 bases clipped from V and 7 bases from J, the junction kept 3 bases outside the gene matches. Written as DNA, the CDR3 is TGTGCCAGCAGTTTAGGAGCGGGAGTCGGGGAGCTGTTTTTT. Protein: CASSLGAGVGELFF.

This clonotype was recorded many times. The genes are TRBV7-9 and TRBJ1-1; D gene ambiguous. Germline CDR1 is SEHNR and CDR2 is FQNEAQ (reference sequence). Deletions cut 1 base from V and 8 bases from J, with 11 bases between. CDR3 length: 13 amino acids. CDR3 nucleotides: TGTGCCAGCAGCTTAGTCGGGTTGTGGGAAGCTTTCTTT. Translation gives CASSLVGLWEAFF.

This clonotype was detected many times. V usage is TRBV29-1 and J usage is TRBJ2-1; 8 bases are shared with TRBD2. Unmatched junction bases numbered 8, after V lost 4 bases and J lost 9 bases. This CDR3 comprises 13 residues. Germline V gives CDR1 SQVTM, CDR2 ANQGSEA. CDR3: CSVVWLAGLEQFF. CDR3 DNA sequence: TGCAGCGTTGTGTGGCTAGCGGGCCTTGAGCAGTTCTTC.